Presented here are 29 T cell receptor beta chains from one specimen sequenced in a study of T cell responses to AZD1222 COVID-19 vaccine. TCRdb's copy holds only in-frame clones and misses some; the assay was immunoSEQ multiplex PCR. In the table there are about 140,000 clones, roughly 93% of which are singletons. Source: peripheral blood, taken 28 days after the second AZD1222 dose. The receptors originated from an adult who received the AZD1222 COVID-19 vaccine.

The chain combines TRBV27 with TRBJ1-1; tentative D call: TRBD1 (5 bases). Germline CDR1 is MNHEY and CDR2 is SMNVEV (reference sequence). V was trimmed by 5 bases and J by 6 bases, leaving 10 bases between them. The CDR3 has 12 residues. The CDR3 here is CASSRQGSEAFF. The CDR3 DNA reads as TGTGCCAGCAGTCGGCAGGGCTCTGAAGCTTTCTTT.

The chain uses TRBV15 and TRBJ1-1; 7 bases agree with TRBD1. This CDR3 region has 15 residues. The V gene's germline CDR1 is LNHNV and CDR2 YYDKDF (reference sequence). With 4 bases clipped from V and 2 bases from J, the junction kept 7 bases outside the gene matches. The CDR3 sequence is CATSTEDRRNTEAFF. In nucleotides, the CDR3 is TGTGCCACCAGCACAGAGGACAGGCGAAACACTGAAGCTTTCTTT. The full variable domain, its missing parts supplied by reference TRBV15 and TRBJ1-1, is DAMVIQNPRYQVTQFGKPVTLSCSQTLNHNVMYWYQQKSSQAPKLLFHYYDKDFNNEADTPDNFQSRRPNTSFCFLDIRSPGLGDTAMYLCATSTEDRRNTEAFFGQGTRLTVV.

For this clone: The sample carries other DNA sequences with the same CDR3. The rearrangement uses TRBV2 and TRBJ1-5; TRBD1 matches at 8 bases. J was trimmed by 2 bases and V by 6 bases; bases with no gene match: 0. Germline lookup yields CDR1 SNHLY and CDR2 FYNNEI. This CDR3 has 13 residues. CDR3 sequence: CASRGQGNQPQHF. CDR3 DNA sequence: TGTGCCAGCAGGGGACAGGGCAATCAGCCCCAGCATTTT. Supplemented by reference TRBV2 and TRBJ1-5, the full variable domain reads EPEVTQTPSHQVTQMGQEVILRCVPISNHLYFYWYRQILGQKVEFLVSFYNNEISEKSEIFDDQFSVERPDGSNFTLKIRSTKLEDSAMYFCASRGQGNQPQHFGDGTRLSIL.

The chain links TRBV12-5 to TRBJ1-6; the match to TRBD1 covers 8 bases. The length of the CDR3 is 15 residues. Germline V gene sequence: CDR1 LGHNT, CDR2 FRNRAP. The V segment lost 6 bases and the J segment 5 bases; nucleotides outside the gene matches: 6. CDR3 coding DNA: TGTGCTAGTGGATTAGGACAGGGCAATAATTCACCCCTCCACTTT. It encodes CASGLGQGNNSPLHF.

V and J are TRBV18 and TRBJ1-4, with TRBD1 as a possible D gene (5 bases). The CDR3 totals 16 residues. Trimming removed 2 bases at V and 4 bases at J, with 14 bases between. Germline V gene data show CDR1 as KGHSH and CDR2 as LQKENI. The DNA of the CDR3 is TGTGCCAGCTCACCAGGCGTTTCGGGGCATAATGAAAAACTGTTTTTT. Translation: CASSPGVSGHNEKLFF.

The rearrangement uses TRBV5-1 and TRBJ2-1; D not certain. The germline V and J ends were trimmed by 4 bases and 6 bases, with 14 bases remaining between them. The CDR3 is 14 amino acids. Germline assignment: CDR1 SGHRS and CDR2 YFSETQ. CDR3: CASSPGAMVNEQFF. CDR3 DNA: TGCGCCAGCAGCCCCGGCGCTATGGTCAATGAGCAGTTCTTC.

The genes are TRBV6-6 and TRBJ1-5, with 8 bases fitting TRBD1. V was pared by 6 bases and J by 1 base, with 5 bases of the junction left unmatched. Germline CDR1 MNHNY, CDR2 SVGAGI (reference sequence). The CDR3 is 15 amino acids. CDR3 loop: CASSENRGSNQPQHF. Here the CDR3 DNA reads TGTGCCAGCAGCGAAAACAGGGGGAGCAATCAGCCCCAGCATTTT.

The J gene is TRBJ2-3, the V gene TRBV28; 9 positions agree with TRBD2. The CDR3 covers 15 residues. With V trimmed by 3 bases and J by 4 bases, 5 bases remained unmatched. Germline lookup yields CDR1 MDHEN and CDR2 SYDVKM. The CDR3 DNA follows: TGTGCCAGCAGTTTGGCGGGGGGGCGGGCAGATACGCAGTATTTT. Translated, it gives CASSLAGGRADTQYF.

This chain uses TRBV7-6 with TRBJ2-7, with D unclear. The V gene lost 4 bases and the J gene lost 3 bases, with 7 bases spanning the gap. The CDR3 extends over 12 amino acids. Germline loops: CDR1 SGHVS, CDR2 FNYEAQ. The CDR3 sequence is CASSSSGYEQYF. The CDR3 DNA sequence: TGTGCCAGCAGCTCGTCGGGCTACGAGCAGTACTTC. Full variable domain (outside the CDR3, taken from reference TRBV7-6 and TRBJ2-7): GAGVSQSPRYKVTKRGQDVALRCDPISGHVSLYWYRQALGQGPEFLTYFNYEAQQDKSGLPNDRFSAERPEGSISTLTIQRTEQRDSAMYRCASSSSGYEQYFGPGTRLTVT.

The chain recombines TRBV15 with TRBJ1-1; D call uncertain. CDR1 is LNHNV and CDR2 is YYDKDF in the germline V gene (reference sequence). The CDR3 consists of 15 residues. V was shortened by 2 bases and J by 3 bases, with 13 bases between the two germline ends. For the CDR3, the DNA is TGTGCCACCAGCAGACCCAAGGGATTATACACTGAAGCTTTCTTT. This translates into CATSRPKGLYTEAFF.

This clone has just one count. This chain joins TRBV6-5 and TRBJ1-1, with D possibly TRBD1 on 5 matching bases. CDR1 and CDR2 (germline): MNHEY, SVGAGI. V shed 2 bases and J shed 3 bases, with 7 bases lying between them. This CDR3 has 13 amino acids. This chain's CDR3 is CASSYRDDTEAFF. Written as DNA, the CDR3 is TGTGCCAGCAGTTACAGGGACGACACTGAAGCTTTCTTT.

The chain recombines TRBV2 with TRBJ1-3, with D unresolved. V was cut by 6 bases and J by 3 bases, with 6 bases left in between. The germline V gene has CDR1 SNHLY and CDR2 FYNNEI. The CDR3 is 12 residues long. This CDR3 reads CASSGLGNTIYF. The CDR3 DNA follows: TGTGCCAGCAGCGGGCTTGGAAACACCATATATTTT.

The chain couples TRBV10-3 to TRBJ1-5; D is unresolved. Germline lookup yields CDR1 ENHRY and CDR2 SYGVKD. The CDR3 spans 13 residues. V was trimmed by 3 bases and J by 7 bases, leaving 10 bases between them. The CDR3 DNA is TGTGCCATCAGTGATCTCCTAGGCCAGCCCCAGCATTTT. Translating gives CAISDLLGQPQHF.

The chain is built from TRBV5-1 and TRBJ2-3; D remains unclear. Germline V gene sequence: CDR1 SGHRS, CDR2 YFSETQ. The length of the CDR3 is 14 residues. The V and J ends lost 0 bases and 5 bases respectively, with 10 bases between them. The CDR3 DNA reads as TGCGCCAGCAGCTTGGTTAGCCCGATAGATACGCAGTATTTT. Protein: CASSLVSPIDTQYF.

The CDR3 reads CATSDFREKGSPLHF. As DNA, the CDR3 is TGTGCCACCAGTGATTTTAGGGAAAAGGGCTCACCCCTCCACTTT. This rearrangement joins TRBV24-1 to TRBJ1-6, with no clear D. Trimming took off 1 base at V and 10 bases at J, with 13 bases between the two ends. CDR1 KGHDR and CDR2 SFDVKD come from the germline V gene. The CDR3 has 15 amino acids.

The gene calls are TRBV2 and TRBJ2-3; D gene unclear. The V end lost 6 bases, the J end lost 7 bases, and 8 bases lay between the germline ends. The CDR3 runs to 11 residues. CDR1 and CDR2 (germline): SNHLY, FYNNEI. The DNA for the CDR3 is TGTGCCAGCAGGGTAGCTAATACGCAGTATTTT. Amino acids: CASRVANTQYF.

This clone has only one observation. The chain's CDR3 is CASSHLGTEAFF. CDR3 in DNA: TGCGCCAGCAGCCACTTAGGCACTGAAGCTTTCTTT. V usage is TRBV4-3 and J usage is TRBJ1-1; D is unclear. This CDR3 is built from 12 residues. The germline gives CDR1 LGHNA, CDR2 YSLEER. V was shortened by 3 bases and J by 4 bases, with 6 bases between the two germline ends.

This clone was found a few times. Here the CDR3 DNA reads TGTGCCAGTACCACGAACCGGGACAGCAACTATGGCTACACCTTC. Translated: CASTTNRDSNYGYTF. V is TRBV19 and J is TRBJ1-2; 7 bases map to TRBD1. The V gene end was trimmed by 7 bases and the J gene end by 2 bases; junction bases not matched to a gene: 10. This CDR3 comprises 15 residues. The V gene's germline CDR1 is LNHDA and CDR2 SQIVND (reference sequence).

The rearrangement links TRBV19 to TRBJ2-1; 8 bases fit TRBD1. The germline V gene encodes CDR1 LNHDA and CDR2 SQIVND (reference sequence). V lost 3 bases and J lost 4; bases outside the gene matches: 8. CDR3 length equals 16 residues. The CDR3 is CASSIFGQGSYNEQFF. CDR3 bases: TGTGCCAGTAGTATTTTCGGACAGGGATCATACAATGAGCAGTTCTTC.

The chain joins TRBV7-4 to TRBJ2-7; TRBD1 agrees at 7 bases. The CDR3 runs to 22 residues. The germline CDR1 and CDR2 sequences are SGHVT and SQSDAQ. V lost 10 bases to trimming and J lost 5 bases; unmatched junction nucleotides: 38. The CDR3 DNA sequence: TGTGCCACCGCCGTAATACCAGGTAGCACGGGTCACAGGGGCCGAGAATCCGACGAGCAGTACTTC. Protein product: CATAVIPGSTGHRGRESDEQYF.

The J gene is TRBJ1-6, the V gene TRBV28, with D maybe TRBD1 (5 bases). CDR1 is MDHEN and CDR2 is SYDVKM in the germline V gene. V was shortened by 8 bases and J by 10 bases, with 21 bases between the two germline ends. The CDR3 is 15 amino acids. CDR3 residues: CASLQFPQGGSPLHF. Written as DNA, the CDR3 is TGTGCCAGCCTCCAATTCCCCCAGGGAGGGTCACCCCTCCACTTT.

The J gene is TRBJ2-7, the V gene TRBV10-1, with TRBD1 matching 11 bases. CDR1 is WNHNN and CDR2 is SYGVQD in the germline V gene (reference sequence). The J segment lost 7 bases and the V segment lost 10 bases, leaving 9 bases of the junction unmatched. The CDR3 covers 13 residues. CDR3 protein: CATLDRGRGEQYF. The CDR3 DNA reads TGCGCCACCCTGGACAGGGGGCGGGGTGAGCAGTACTTC.

CDR3 coding DNA: TGTGCCAGCAGATTTGGGGGCACTGAAGCTTTCTTT. It encodes CASRFGGTEAFF. The gene calls are TRBV25-1 and TRBJ1-1, with a weak D call TRBD1 (5 bases). Germline CDR1 reads MGHDK; CDR2 reads SYGVNS. This CDR3 region has 12 residues. V lost 6 bases, J lost 4 bases, and 9 bases lay in between.

This clone was detected only a few times. This chain uses TRBV2 with TRBJ2-3, with 7 bases identical to TRBD1. Germline assignment: CDR1 SNHLY and CDR2 FYNNEI. The V segment lost 10 bases and the J segment 0 bases; nucleotides outside the gene matches: 22. This CDR3 is 19 amino acids long. CDR3 in DNA: TGTGCCATAACGACAGGGAATTGGGCCAAGGCGGGTAGCACAGATACGCAGTATTTT. This gives the protein CAITTGNWAKAGSTDTQYF.

This chain uses TRBV3-1 (or the pseudogene TRBV3-2) with TRBJ2-1; no firm D call. CDR1 LGHDT and CDR2 YNNKEL come from the germline V gene (reference sequence). The V and J ends lost 4 bases and 4 bases respectively, with 8 bases between them. The CDR3 is 13 amino acids. CDR3 sequence (DNA): TGTGCCAGCAGCCTCGACGTATACAATGAGCAGTTCTTC. Its protein is CASSLDVYNEQFF.

The V call is TRBV19, the J call TRBJ2-3, with TRBD2 as a possible D gene (5 bases). CDR3 size: 15 residues. Trimming stripped 9 bases from V and 0 bases from J, with 16 bases between. Germline CDR1 and CDR2: LNHDA and SQIVND (reference sequence). This CDR3 reads CASSARRTSTDTQYF. DNA of the CDR3: TGTGCCAGCTCTGCAAGACGGACTAGCACAGATACGCAGTATTTT.

This chain joins TRBV2 and TRBJ1-6; D might be TRBD1 (5 bases). Trimming pared 8 bases from V and 8 bases from J, leaving 13 bases between. There are 13 residues in the CDR3. Germline values: CDR1 SNHLY, CDR2 FYNNEI. CDR3 sequence (DNA): TGTGCCAGCTACCGGGGCAGGGATTCACCCCTCCACTTT. Its protein is CASYRGRDSPLHF.

The chain recombines TRBV19 with TRBJ1-2; D ambiguous. This CDR3 contains 16 residues. Per the germline V gene, CDR1 is LNHDA and CDR2 is SQIVND (reference sequence). The V and J ends lost 5 bases and 4 bases respectively, with 20 bases between them. CDR3 residues: CASSPSTGVGAYGYTF. CDR3 DNA sequence: TGTGCCAGTAGTCCCTCGACGGGAGTTGGTGCCTATGGCTACACCTTC. The whole variable domain, remainder taken from reference TRBV19 and TRBJ1-2, is DGGITQSPKYLFRKEGQNVTLSCEQNLNHDAMYWYRQDPGQGLRLIYYSQIVNDFQKGDIAEGYSVSREKKESFPLTVTSAQKNPTAFYLCASSPSTGVGAYGYTFGSGTRLTVV.

This rearrangement joins TRBV9 to TRBJ1-2, with a possible D match to TRBD1 (6 bases). The CDR3 is 12 residues long. The V gene lost 3 bases and the J gene lost 6 bases, with 9 bases spanning the gap. Per germline, CDR1 SGDLS and CDR2 YYNGEE. In DNA, the CDR3 is TGTGCCAGCAGCGGAACAGGGAATGGCTACACCTTC. Translated, it gives CASSGTGNGYTF.